This TCR beta chain was captured by sequencing in a study of graft-versus-host responses after intestinal transplantation. Repertoires were generated with immunoSEQ multiplex PCR, while TCRdb's copy carries only in-frame clones and drops some. The table has 50,000 or so clones, 90% to 95% seen once. V gave up 4 bases and J gave up 4 bases, with 12 bases separating them. The germline gives CDR1 SGHDT, CDR2 YYEEEE. The CDR3 is made up of 14 amino acids. Sequenced material: PBMCs, taken 118 days after intestinal transplantation. The clonotype comes from a human patient who received an intestinal transplant, so some T cells may come from the graft donor. The chain recombines TRBV5-6 with TRBJ2-1; D is perhaps TRBD2 (7 bases). DNA of the CDR3: TGTGCCAGCAGCGGACTAGGGGGGTACAATGAGCAGTTCTTC. It encodes CASSGLGGYNEQFF.